The present TCR beta chain was sequenced within a study of blood T cell repertoires in COVID-19. The CDR3 consists of 17 residues. Germline CDR1 is SNHLY and CDR2 is FYNNEI. V was clipped by 6 bases and J by 0 bases; unmatched bases: 8. Sequencing used immunoSEQ multiplex PCR; TCRdb keeps in-frame clones, though not all of them. The top ten hold under 13% of the sample, which has some 100,000 clones, around 86% seen once. The TCR comes from a man aged 45 to 65 with acute or convalescent COVID-19. This sequence joins TRBV2 and TRBJ2-1; 10 bases fit TRBD2. The sequenced sample was peripheral blood. CDR3 DNA: TGTGCCAGCAGGGGCCCGACTAGCGGGTCCTCCTACAATGAGCAGTTCTTC. It specifies CASRGPTSGSSYNEQFF.